This T cell receptor (beta chain) was sequenced during a study of T cells in Graves' hyperthyroidism and ophthalmopathy. Study-wide results and limits: The blood repertoire included most of the expanded thyroid clonotypes above 0.001.

Enrolled ophthalmopathy patients presented with a Clinical Activity Score of at least 3, a NOSPECS grade of at least 4, and disease duration under 3 months. Using RNA transcripts as the source, TCR beta CDR3 regions were amplified. The HTBI set primed first-round TCR CDR3 RT-PCR. Using its own MiXCR run on the multiplex PCR reads, TCRdb lists one record per CDR3 protein. The table records hundreds of thousands of distinct CDR3 sequences, 24% of them present only once. The CDR3 runs to 13 residues. In germline, CDR1 is KGHDR, CDR2 SFDVKD. Losses at the gene ends were 4 bases for V and 8 bases for J; bases not matched to a gene: 6. This clonotype was counted ten times or more. Its antigen is unidentified.

The sequence was collected from a woman aged 40 to 50 with Graves' ophthalmopathy. This chain uses TRBV24-1 with TRBJ1-2; 7 bases are shared with TRBD1. The sample taken for sequencing was blood. The CDR3 protein is CATSETGERGYTF. CDR3 nucleotides: TGTGCCACCAGTGAAACAGGGGAAAGGGGCTACACCTTC.